This TCR beta chain derives from a study of blood T cell repertoires in COVID-19 (dated by TCRdb to about 2020). Regarding the study in general: The collaborator samples originated in the United States, Italy and Spain and spanned the acute and convalescent phases of COVID-19. Sample metadata almost always included a de-identified subject ID, COVID-19 status, age in years and sex. The prospective study material was composed of cDNA or gDNA derived from T cells, B-cell-depleted T cells, or PBMCs. The samples were drawn from two sources: the first 160 participants of the ongoing ImmuneRACE study, and 1,200 or so subjects contributed by 6 global collaborators. The repertoires were made available in a free public database intended to serve as a resource for research on the immune response to SARS-CoV-2. Subjects who had been exposed to COVID-19, were actively infected with it, or had recovered from it provided the deeply sampled blood TCRbeta repertoires that made up the dataset. Where available, HLA class I and class II types were obtained from metadata supplied by the sample provider rather than from assay-based typing.

TCRbeta CDR3 regions were amplified from genomic DNA using the immunoSEQ Assay, a bias-controlled multiplex PCR. In the source study's methods: The number of nucleated cells in each sample was estimated from the amplification of reference gene primers within the assay. To quantify the absolute abundance of each unique TCRbeta CDR3 rearrangement, sequence reads were collapsed and filtered. For each sample, productive Simpson clonality was calculated as the square root of Simpson's diversity index across productive rearrangements. Not all clones reach the TCRdb copy of this immuneACCESS table, which keeps in-frame sequences only. Checked studies attribute under half of the gap to unresolved V genes and leave the rest unexplained. That table furnishes V, J and clone size, whereas the DNA furnished D and trimming. The sample table lists some 230,000 clones, 86% of them with a count of one. 10% to 13% of the sample is in the top ten clones.

What the authors observed across the whole study: The amount of clinical and demographic metadata varied by source and participant and was provided uncurated.

In Seattle, one collaborating source enrolled patients while the infection was active and tracked those patients longitudinally over the course of disease. The collaborating institutions used their own protocols to collect whole blood in K2EDTA tubes. For TCRbeta analysis, collaborators shipped samples as frozen whole blood, isolated PBMCs, or DNA extracted from either of those sample types. V lost 8 bases and J lost 0 bases, and the count of bases not matched to a germline gene is 6. CDR1 and CDR2 (SGHNT, YENEEA) derive from the germline V gene. The CDR3 sequence holds 15 residues, the cysteine and phenylalanine included. Just CDR3 DNA is preserved here, 45 bases in frame from base 1. Worth noting for this clone: The antigen this receptor binds is unknown. Base qualities were left out, and no much larger clone turns up one base away.

This clonotype was obtained from a woman between 50 and 59 years old with COVID-19, enrolled during active disease. What was sequenced was peripheral blood. The rearrangement joined TRBV11-3 to TRBJ2-1; 8 central nucleotides agree with TRBD2. The DNA sequence follows: TGTGCCAGCGCCGGGGGGGCGAGCTCCTACAATGAGCAGTTCTTC. It translates as CASAGGASSYNEQFF.